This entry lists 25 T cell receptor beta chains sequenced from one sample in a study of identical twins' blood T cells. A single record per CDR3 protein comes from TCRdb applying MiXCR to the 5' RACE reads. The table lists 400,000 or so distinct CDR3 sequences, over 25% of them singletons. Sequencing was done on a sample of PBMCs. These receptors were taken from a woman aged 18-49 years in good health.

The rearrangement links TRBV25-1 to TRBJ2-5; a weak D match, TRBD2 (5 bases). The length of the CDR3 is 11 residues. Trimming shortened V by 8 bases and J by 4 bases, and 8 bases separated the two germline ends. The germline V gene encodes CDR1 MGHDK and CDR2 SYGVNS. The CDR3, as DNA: TGTGCCAGCTGGGCGGGAGAGACCCAGTACTTC. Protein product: CASWAGETQYF.

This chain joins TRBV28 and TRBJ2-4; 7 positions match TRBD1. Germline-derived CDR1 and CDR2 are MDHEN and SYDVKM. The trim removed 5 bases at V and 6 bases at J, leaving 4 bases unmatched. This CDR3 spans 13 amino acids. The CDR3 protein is CASSRGQANIQYF. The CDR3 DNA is TGTGCCAGCAGTCGCGGACAGGCAAACATTCAGTACTTC.

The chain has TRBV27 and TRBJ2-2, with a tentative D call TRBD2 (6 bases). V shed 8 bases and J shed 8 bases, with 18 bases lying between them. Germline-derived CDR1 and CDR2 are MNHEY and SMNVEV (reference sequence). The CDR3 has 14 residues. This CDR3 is CASGLAHMSGELFF. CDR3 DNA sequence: TGTGCCAGCGGGCTAGCGCACATGTCTGGGGAGCTGTTTTTT.

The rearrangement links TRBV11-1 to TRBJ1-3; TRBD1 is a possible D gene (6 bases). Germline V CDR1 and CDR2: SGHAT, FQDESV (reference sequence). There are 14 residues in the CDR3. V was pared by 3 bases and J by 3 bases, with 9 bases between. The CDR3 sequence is CASSFAGDGNTIYF. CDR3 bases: TGTGCCAGCAGCTTTGCAGGGGATGGAAACACCATATATTTT.

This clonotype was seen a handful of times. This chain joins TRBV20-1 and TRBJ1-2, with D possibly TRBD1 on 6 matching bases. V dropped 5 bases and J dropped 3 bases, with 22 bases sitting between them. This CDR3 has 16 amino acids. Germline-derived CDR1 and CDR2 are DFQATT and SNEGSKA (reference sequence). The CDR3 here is CSASRTVLKGYYGYTF. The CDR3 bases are TGCAGTGCTTCCCGGACAGTCCTAAAGGGGTACTATGGCTACACCTTC.

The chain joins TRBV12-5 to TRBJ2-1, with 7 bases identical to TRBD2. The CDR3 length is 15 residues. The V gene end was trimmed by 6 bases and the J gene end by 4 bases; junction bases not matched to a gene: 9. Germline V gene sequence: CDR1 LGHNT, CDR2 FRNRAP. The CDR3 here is CASGRSGPLYNEQFF. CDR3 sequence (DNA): TGTGCTAGTGGACGTAGCGGGCCTTTGTACAATGAGCAGTTCTTC.

The CDR3 nucleotides are TGCGCCAGCAGCTCCAGCCCGCGTCCCACAGATACGCAGTATTTT. Its protein is CASSSSPRPTDTQYF. V is TRBV5-1 and J is TRBJ2-3; D call uncertain. Between the trimmed V and J ends, which lost 3 bases and 2 bases, there was a span of 13 bases. The CDR3 sequence is 15 residues long. Germline V gene lookup returns CDR1 SGHRS and CDR2 YFSETQ.

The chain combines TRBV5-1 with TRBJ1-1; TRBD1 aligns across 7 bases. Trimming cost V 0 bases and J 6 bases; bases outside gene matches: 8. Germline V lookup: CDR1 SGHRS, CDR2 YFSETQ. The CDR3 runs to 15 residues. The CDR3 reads CASSLAGQGDAEAFF. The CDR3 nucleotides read TGCGCCAGCAGCTTGGCCGGGCAGGGGGACGCTGAAGCTTTCTTT.

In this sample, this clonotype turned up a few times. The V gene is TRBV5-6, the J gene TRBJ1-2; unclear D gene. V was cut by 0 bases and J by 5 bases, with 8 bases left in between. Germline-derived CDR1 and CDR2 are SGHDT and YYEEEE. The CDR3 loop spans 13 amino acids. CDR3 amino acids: CASSLANGYGYTF. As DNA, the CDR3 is TGTGCCAGCAGCTTGGCGAACGGGTATGGCTACACCTTC.

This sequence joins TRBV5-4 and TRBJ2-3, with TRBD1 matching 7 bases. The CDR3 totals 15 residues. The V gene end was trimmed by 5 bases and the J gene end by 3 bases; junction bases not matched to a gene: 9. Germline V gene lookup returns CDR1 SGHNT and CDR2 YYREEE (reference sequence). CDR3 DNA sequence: TGTGCCAGCAGTCAGGGGGATAGTTTGACAGATACGCAGTATTTT. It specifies CASSQGDSLTDTQYF.

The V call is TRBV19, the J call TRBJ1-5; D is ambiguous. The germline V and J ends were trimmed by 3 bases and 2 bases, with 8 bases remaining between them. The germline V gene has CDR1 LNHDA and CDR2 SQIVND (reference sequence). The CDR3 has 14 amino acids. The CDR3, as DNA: TGTGCCAGTAGTATTTTCGTCCGCAATCAGCCCCAGCATTTT. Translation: CASSIFVRNQPQHF. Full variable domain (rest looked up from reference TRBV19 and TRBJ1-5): DGGITQSPKYLFRKEGQNVTLSCEQNLNHDAMYWYRQDPGQGLRLIYYSQIVNDFQKGDIAEGYSVSREKKESFPLTVTSAQKNPTAFYLCASSIFVRNQPQHFGDGTRLSIL.

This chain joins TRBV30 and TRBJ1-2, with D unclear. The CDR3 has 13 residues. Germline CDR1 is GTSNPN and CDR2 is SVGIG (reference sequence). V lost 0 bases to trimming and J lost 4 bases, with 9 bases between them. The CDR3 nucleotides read TGTGCCTGGAGTGTCCTCGGACCCTATGGCTACACCTTC. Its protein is CAWSVLGPYGYTF.

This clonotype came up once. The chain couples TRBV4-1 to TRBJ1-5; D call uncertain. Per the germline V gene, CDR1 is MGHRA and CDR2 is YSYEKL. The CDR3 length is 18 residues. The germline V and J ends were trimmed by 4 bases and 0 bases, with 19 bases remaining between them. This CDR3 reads CASSPRSRGLGSNQPQHF. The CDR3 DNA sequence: TGCGCCAGCAGCCCAAGAAGTCGGGGATTGGGTAGCAATCAGCCCCAGCATTTT.

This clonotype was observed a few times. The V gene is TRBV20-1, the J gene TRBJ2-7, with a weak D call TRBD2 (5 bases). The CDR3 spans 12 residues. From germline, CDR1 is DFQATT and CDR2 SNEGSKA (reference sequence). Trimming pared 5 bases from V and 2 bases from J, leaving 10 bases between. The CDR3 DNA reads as TGCAGTGCTCGTCGAGGGCCCTACGAGCAGTACTTC. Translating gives CSARRGPYEQYF.

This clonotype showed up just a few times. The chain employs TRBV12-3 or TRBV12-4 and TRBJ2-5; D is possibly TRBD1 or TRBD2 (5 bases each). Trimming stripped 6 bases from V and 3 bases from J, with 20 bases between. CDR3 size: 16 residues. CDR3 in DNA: TGTGCCAGCAGCCTTTACCTCGGGACGGTCAAAGAGACCCAGTACTTC. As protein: CASSLYLGTVKETQYF.

The CDR3 loop reads CASSRIDSYEQYF. The CDR3 region has the DNA TGTGCCAGCAGTCGGATCGACAGCTACGAGCAGTACTTC. The chain is built from TRBV12-3 or TRBV12-4 and TRBJ2-7, with a weak D call TRBD1 (5 bases). Trimming removed 5 bases from V and 3 bases from J, with 11 bases in between. The CDR3 is made up of 13 amino acids.

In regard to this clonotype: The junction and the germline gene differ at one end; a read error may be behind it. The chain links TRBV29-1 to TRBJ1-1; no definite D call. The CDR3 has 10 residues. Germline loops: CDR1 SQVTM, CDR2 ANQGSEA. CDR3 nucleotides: TGCAGCGTAATGAACACTGGAGCTTTCTTT. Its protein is CSVMNTGAFF.

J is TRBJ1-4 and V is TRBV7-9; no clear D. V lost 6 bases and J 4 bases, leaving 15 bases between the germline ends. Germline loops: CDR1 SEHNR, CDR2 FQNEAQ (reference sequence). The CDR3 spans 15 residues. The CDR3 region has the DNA TGTGCCAGCAGTTTCGACGCCAGATTTAATGAAAAACTGTTTTTT. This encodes CASSFDARFNEKLFF.

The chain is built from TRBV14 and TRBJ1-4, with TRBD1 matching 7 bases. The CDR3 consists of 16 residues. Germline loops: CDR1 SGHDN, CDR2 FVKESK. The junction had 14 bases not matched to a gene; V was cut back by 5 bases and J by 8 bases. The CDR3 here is CASSSTITGVREKLFF. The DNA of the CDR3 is TGTGCCAGCAGCTCTACGATTACAGGGGTACGAGAAAAACTGTTTTTT.

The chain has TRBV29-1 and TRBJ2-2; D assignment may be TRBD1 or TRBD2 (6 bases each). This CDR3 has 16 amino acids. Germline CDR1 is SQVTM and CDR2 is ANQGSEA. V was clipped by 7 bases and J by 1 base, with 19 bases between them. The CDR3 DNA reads TGCAGCGCGGAGGGGGTGGGGAAGCGGAACACCGGGGAGCTGTTTTTT. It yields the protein CSAEGVGKRNTGELFF.

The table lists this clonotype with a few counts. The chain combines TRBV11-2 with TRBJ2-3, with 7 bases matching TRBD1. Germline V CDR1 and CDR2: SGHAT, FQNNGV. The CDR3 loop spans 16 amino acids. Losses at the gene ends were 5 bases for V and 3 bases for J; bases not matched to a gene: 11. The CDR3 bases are TGTGCCAGCAGCGCCTTCGAGGGGGCCAAAACAGATACGCAGTATTTT. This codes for CASSAFEGAKTDTQYF.

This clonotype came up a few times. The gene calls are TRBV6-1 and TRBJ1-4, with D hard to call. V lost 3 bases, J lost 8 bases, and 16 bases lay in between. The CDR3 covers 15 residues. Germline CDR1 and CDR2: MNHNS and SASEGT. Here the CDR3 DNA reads TGTGCCAGCAGTGATCGACAATTTAATCGGGAAAAACTGTTTTTT. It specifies CASSDRQFNREKLFF.

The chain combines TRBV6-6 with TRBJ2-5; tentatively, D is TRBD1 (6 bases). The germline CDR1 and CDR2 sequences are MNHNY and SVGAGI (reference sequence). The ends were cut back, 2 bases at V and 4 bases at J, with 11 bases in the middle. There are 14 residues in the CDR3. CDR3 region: CASSYQGMLETQYF. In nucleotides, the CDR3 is TGTGCCAGCAGTTACCAGGGGATGCTAGAGACCCAGTACTTC.

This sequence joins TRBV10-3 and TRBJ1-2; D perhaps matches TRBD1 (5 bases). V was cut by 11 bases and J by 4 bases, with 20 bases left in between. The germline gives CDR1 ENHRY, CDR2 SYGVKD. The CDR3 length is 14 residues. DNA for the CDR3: TGTGCCGCACAAGGGGTTATCGCGCTCTATGGCTACACCTTC. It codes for CAAQGVIALYGYTF.

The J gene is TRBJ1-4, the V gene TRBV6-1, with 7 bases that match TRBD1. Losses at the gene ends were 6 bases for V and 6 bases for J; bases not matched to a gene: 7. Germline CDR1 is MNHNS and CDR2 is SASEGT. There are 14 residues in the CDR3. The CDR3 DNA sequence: TGTGCCAGCAGCGGACAGGCTGGATATGAAAAACTGTTTTTT. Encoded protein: CASSGQAGYEKLFF.